These 30 T cell receptor beta chains originate from one sample sequenced in a study of T cell responses to AZD1222 COVID-19 vaccine. Sequenced by immunoSEQ multiplex PCR; TCRdb stores in-frame clones only, minus some. In the table there are around 78,000 clones, about nine tenths of which are singletons. Source: peripheral blood, taken 28 days after the second AZD1222 dose. These receptors were taken from an adult who received the AZD1222 COVID-19 vaccine.

DNA for the CDR3: TGTGCCAGCAGCTTAGAGGACAGCCCAACCTATGGCTACACCTTC. Residues: CASSLEDSPTYGYTF. This chain joins TRBV7-9 and TRBJ1-2, with D possibly matching TRBD1 (6 bases). V was clipped by 1 base and J by 4 bases, with 13 bases between them. CDR1 and CDR2 (germline): SEHNR, FQNEAQ (reference sequence). The CDR3 sequence is 15 residues long.

V is TRBV10-3 and J is TRBJ2-1, with 8 bases matching TRBD2. Germline trimming cut 3 bases from V and 0 bases from J; bases unmatched to any gene: 4. CDR3 size: 16 residues. In germline, CDR1 is ENHRY, CDR2 SYGVKD. Here the CDR3 DNA reads TGTGCCATCAGTGACCCCGGGACTAGCTCCTACAATGAGCAGTTCTTC. Protein: CAISDPGTSSYNEQFF.

This chain connects TRBV5-6 to TRBJ2-7; D uncertain. Germline CDR1 reads SGHDT; CDR2 reads YYEEEE. This CDR3 region has 14 residues. V was trimmed by 0 bases and J by 0 bases, leaving 7 bases between them. In DNA, the CDR3 is TGTGCCAGCAGCTTGGATCCCGACTCCTACGAGCAGTACTTC. Its translation: CASSLDPDSYEQYF.

This clone was seen just once. V and J are TRBV5-5 and TRBJ2-1; TRBD2 might be the D (5 bases). Trimming shortened V by 2 bases and J by 0 bases, and 15 bases separated the two germline ends. The germline V gene encodes CDR1 SGHKS and CDR2 YYEKEE (reference sequence). This CDR3 is 17 amino acids long. The CDR3 nucleotides are TGTGCCAGCAGCTTTAGCGTTACGCTTAGCTCCTACAATGAGCAGTTCTTC. Translation: CASSFSVTLSSYNEQFF.

This chain links TRBV5-1 with TRBJ2-5; D is unclear. Germline V lookup: CDR1 SGHRS, CDR2 YFSETQ. This CDR3 spans 14 amino acids. V lost 1 base and J lost 5, with 12 bases in between. The CDR3 sequence is CASSLLQRRETQYF. The CDR3 DNA sequence: TGCGCCAGCAGCTTGTTACAGCGTAGGGAGACCCAGTACTTC.

V is TRBV7-7 and J is TRBJ2-7, with D possibly called TRBD1 or TRBD2 (5 bases each). V lost 1 base, J lost 6 bases, and 10 bases lay in between. This CDR3 spans 13 amino acids. CDR1 is SSHAT, CDR2 FNYEAQ, per germline (reference sequence). CDR3 amino acids: CASSLESGREQYF. The CDR3 DNA follows: TGTGCCAGCAGCTTAGAATCGGGGCGCGAGCAGTACTTC.

The rearrangement uses TRBV28 and TRBJ1-6; TRBD1 aligns across 10 bases. V lost 6 bases to trimming and J lost 8 bases; unmatched junction nucleotides: 4. From germline, CDR1 is MDHEN and CDR2 SYDVKM. The length of the CDR3 is 14 residues. CDR3 loop: CASRLGQGYSPLHF. The CDR3 nucleotides are TGTGCCAGCAGGTTGGGACAGGGGTATTCACCCCTCCACTTT.

V gene TRBV30 combines with J gene TRBJ1-4; D uncertain. CDR3 length equals 14 residues. V lost 5 bases and J 8 bases, leaving 18 bases between the germline ends. The germline CDR1 and CDR2 sequences are GTSNPN and SVGIG (reference sequence). In nucleotides, the CDR3 is TGTGCCTGGTCCCCACGGGCCTTCGGGGAAAAACTGTTTTTT. It encodes CAWSPRAFGEKLFF.

The rearrangement links TRBV7-8 to TRBJ2-3; TRBD1 matches at 8 bases. The germline V gene has CDR1 SGHVS and CDR2 FQNEAQ. V dropped 0 bases and J dropped 4; count of bases not matched to a gene: 12. The CDR3 is 18 amino acids. CDR3 sequence (DNA): TGTGCCAGCAGCTTAGCGCAGTTTCGGACAGGGTCGGCAGATACGCAGTATTTT. It translates to CASSLAQFRTGSADTQYF.

This chain's CDR3 is CASSLELPSYEQYF. The CDR3 DNA follows: TGTGCCAGCAGTCTAGAGCTCCCATCCTACGAGCAGTACTTC. This sequence joins TRBV28 and TRBJ2-7; D gene unclear. Germline V gene sequence: CDR1 MDHEN, CDR2 SYDVKM. The CDR3 runs 14 residues. V was pared by 5 bases and J by 1 base, with 12 bases between.

This chain links TRBV3-1 (or the pseudogene TRBV3-2) with TRBJ1-6; no clear D. The CDR3 is 15 residues long. CDR1 is LGHDT, CDR2 YNNKEL, per germline (reference sequence). V gave up 1 base and J gave up 7 bases, with 11 bases separating them. The CDR3 loop is CASSQVIPGNSPLHF. The CDR3 bases are TGTGCCAGCAGCCAAGTTATCCCCGGGAATTCACCCCTCCACTTT.

A single count supports this clone. The rearrangement joins TRBV3-1 (or the pseudogene TRBV3-2) to TRBJ2-7; D may be TRBD2 (5 bases). From germline, CDR1 is LGHDT and CDR2 YNNKEL (reference sequence). The CDR3 spans 14 residues. Trimming shortened V by 1 base and J by 0 bases, and 7 bases separated the two germline ends. The CDR3 DNA reads as TGTGCCAGCAGCCAAGGCCGGGACTCCTACGAGCAGTACTTC. It is translated as CASSQGRDSYEQYF.

The table lists this clone with a count of one. The chain employs TRBV7-9 and TRBJ2-5; D is uncertain. CDR3 length: 16 residues. V shed 1 base and J shed 1 base, with 13 bases lying between them. The germline V gene has CDR1 SEHNR and CDR2 FQNEAQ (reference sequence). The CDR3 DNA sequence: TGTGCCAGCAGCTTAGTGGGCAGTCCTCGCCAAGAGACCCAGTACTTC. It specifies CASSLVGSPRQETQYF.

This sequence joins TRBV11-2 and TRBJ2-2; D not certain. The length of the CDR3 is 16 residues. V lost 1 base, J lost 5 bases, and 14 bases lay in between. Germline V gene lookup returns CDR1 SGHAT and CDR2 FQNNGV. For the CDR3, the DNA is TGTGCCAGCAGCTTAGGCGTTCCCGGGTTGACCGGGGAGCTGTTTTTT. Protein product: CASSLGVPGLTGELFF.

The chain has TRBV5-4 and TRBJ2-3, with unresolved D. Germline CDR1 reads SGHNT; CDR2 reads YYREEE (reference sequence). The CDR3 spans 14 residues. Deletions cut 7 bases from V and 0 bases from J, with 12 bases between. CDR3 amino acids: CASSAPTSTDTQYF. CDR3 DNA sequence: TGTGCCAGCTCGGCCCCGACCAGCACAGATACGCAGTATTTT.

The rearrangement joins TRBV7-2 to TRBJ2-2; 11 nucleotides line up with TRBD2. With V trimmed by 2 bases and J by 1 base, 3 bases remained unmatched. The CDR3 runs to 17 residues. CDR1 is SGHTA and CDR2 is FQGNSA in the germline V gene. Here the CDR3 DNA reads TGTGCCAGCAGCTTACGTGGACTAGCGGGGAACACCGGGGAGCTGTTTTTT. This sequence encodes CASSLRGLAGNTGELFF.

This clone came up a few times. The chain couples TRBV28 to TRBJ1-5; the D is unclear. Germline assignment: CDR1 MDHEN and CDR2 SYDVKM. Trimming removed 5 bases at V and 7 bases at J, with 15 bases between. The CDR3 totals 14 residues. The CDR3 protein is CASSHDKRVQPQHF. In DNA, the CDR3 is TGTGCCAGCAGTCATGACAAGCGGGTGCAGCCCCAGCATTTT.

V gene TRBV4-3 combines with J gene TRBJ1-4, with 10 nucleotides matching TRBD1. The CDR3 contains 17 residues. J lost 6 bases, V lost 0 bases, and 7 bases had no gene match. Germline V gives CDR1 LGHNA, CDR2 YSLEER. CDR3 region: CASSQDPVGQGYEKLFF. Written as DNA, the CDR3 is TGCGCCAGCAGCCAAGATCCGGTGGGACAGGGGTATGAAAAACTGTTTTTT.

CDR3 amino acids: CASSPGTLAGGYEQYF. CDR3 coding DNA: TGTGCCAGCAGCCCCGGAACGCTAGCGGGGGGGTACGAGCAGTACTTC. The gene calls are TRBV3-1 (or the pseudogene TRBV3-2) and TRBJ2-7; TRBD2 agrees at 12 bases. With 4 bases clipped from V and 4 bases from J, the junction kept 8 bases outside the gene matches. CDR3 length equals 16 residues. The germline CDR1 and CDR2 sequences are LGHDT and YNNKEL (reference sequence).

This chain uses TRBV21-1 with TRBJ2-1. TRBV21-1 is tagged as a pseudogene. This CDR3 contains 12 residues. The CDR3 loop reads CASSLMVDEQFF. Here the CDR3 DNA reads TGTGCCAGCAGCTTAATGGTGGATGAGCAGTTCTTC.

This clone turned up a few times. The chain is built from TRBV7-2 and TRBJ2-5; no definite D call. Germline assignment: CDR1 SGHTA and CDR2 FQGNSA. The CDR3 is 14 amino acids. The V end lost 1 base, the J end lost 4 bases, and 10 bases lay between the germline ends. Here the CDR3 reads CASSLGPGRETQYF. For the CDR3, the DNA is TGTGCCAGCAGCTTAGGGCCAGGAAGAGAGACCCAGTACTTC.

Concerning this clone: Other DNA sequences within the sample encode an identical CDR3. CDR3 protein: CASSLAGYTEAFF. The CDR3 DNA sequence: TGTGCCAGCAGCTTAGCGGGGTACACTGAAGCTTTCTTT. The rearrangement uses TRBV7-9 and TRBJ1-1, with no clear D. Germline assignment: CDR1 SEHNR and CDR2 FQNEAQ (reference sequence). Trimming shortened V by 0 bases and J by 3 bases, and 5 bases separated the two germline ends. The CDR3 loop spans 13 amino acids. The whole variable domain, remainder taken from reference TRBV7-9 and TRBJ1-1, is DTGVSQNPRHKITKRGQNVTFRCDPISEHNRLYWYRQTLGQGPEFLTYFQNEAQLEKSRLLSDRFSAERPKGSFSTLEIQRTEQGDSAMYLCASSLAGYTEAFFGQGTRLTVV.

This chain connects TRBV2 to TRBJ1-2; D unresolved. Germline CDR1 and CDR2: SNHLY and FYNNEI. Trimming removed 4 bases at V and 3 bases at J, with 12 bases between. CDR3 size: 14 residues. CDR3: CASSARGGDYGYTF. DNA of the CDR3: TGTGCCAGCAGTGCCCGGGGTGGGGACTATGGCTACACCTTC.

V is TRBV9 and J is TRBJ1-2; D unclear. Trimming pared 0 bases from V and 6 bases from J, leaving 6 bases between. CDR1 SGDLS and CDR2 YYNGEE come from the germline V gene. The CDR3 totals 12 residues. The CDR3 sequence is CASSVGGNGYTF. The CDR3 DNA reads as TGTGCCAGCAGCGTAGGGGGTAATGGCTACACCTTC.

The CDR3 loop reads CASSRTGTSEKLFF. CDR3 sequence (DNA): TGTGCCAGCAGTCGAACCGGGACCAGTGAAAAACTGTTTTTT. The V call is TRBV6-5, the J call TRBJ1-4, with a weak D call TRBD1 (5 bases). The germline CDR1 and CDR2 sequences are MNHEY and SVGAGI. CDR3 length: 14 amino acids. V lost 5 bases and J 7 bases, leaving 14 bases between the germline ends.

The chain carries TRBV7-9 and TRBJ1-2; possibly TRBD1 for D (6 bases). CDR3 length: 15 residues. Germline V lookup: CDR1 SEHNR, CDR2 FQNEAQ (reference sequence). V lost 4 bases and J lost 8, with 20 bases in between. The CDR3 sequence: CASSSLRWGLGGYTF. DNA for the CDR3: TGTGCCAGCAGCTCTTTACGGTGGGGGCTGGGAGGCTACACCTTC.

The rearrangement uses TRBV5-1 and TRBJ1-6, with 8 bases fitting TRBD1. Germline loops: CDR1 SGHRS, CDR2 YFSETQ. The CDR3 loop spans 16 amino acids. The V segment lost 4 bases and the J segment 2 bases; nucleotides outside the gene matches: 5. The CDR3 DNA reads TGCGCCAGCAGCGCAACAGGGGGGACCTATAATTCACCCCTCCACTTT. Translating gives CASSATGGTYNSPLHF.

This chain uses TRBV6-2 or TRBV6-3 with TRBJ1-2; 9 bases are shared with TRBD1. Losses at the gene ends were 5 bases for V and 11 bases for J; bases not matched to a gene: 6. Germline-derived CDR1 and CDR2 are MNHEY and SVGEGT. CDR3 size: 12 residues. CDR3 in DNA: TGTGCCAGCAGTCGGCCGGGACAGGGATACACCTTC. The encoded protein is CASSRPGQGYTF.

The CDR3 loop is CASSYGRDRTYNEQFF. CDR3 DNA: TGTGCCAGCAGTTACGGCCGGGACAGGACTTACAATGAGCAGTTCTTC. This chain links TRBV6-2 or TRBV6-3 with TRBJ2-1; TRBD1 agrees at 8 bases. This CDR3 has 16 residues. Germline lookup yields CDR1 MNHEY and CDR2 SVGEGT. Trimming at V came to 2 bases and at J to 4 bases, leaving 7 bases not matched to a gene.

The V call is TRBV3-1 (or the pseudogene TRBV3-2), the J call TRBJ1-1; no firm D call. Germline values: CDR1 LGHDT, CDR2 YNNKEL (reference sequence). The length of the CDR3 is 13 residues. V dropped 0 bases and J dropped 1 base, with 3 bases sitting between them. In nucleotides, the CDR3 is TGTGCCAGCAGCCAAGAGGGGAACACTGAAGCTTTCTTT. Translated, it gives CASSQEGNTEAFF.